The clone carrying this T cell receptor (beta chain) was recorded only once. Its antigen is currently unknown. This table comes from immunoSEQ multiplex PCR, and its TCRdb copy is limited to in-frame clones, with some not included. The sample holds 6,000 or so clones, 65% to 85% seen once. The data belong to a study of cytotoxic CD8 clonotypes in ibrutinib-treated CLL. Study context: Across the patients, 10 to 11 were relapsed/refractory, about 14 treatment-naive and about 17 IGHV unmutated. Patients attained around 25 partial and 2 complete responses; at median approximately 64 months, around 14 remained remitted while about twelve progressed. Regarding the study as a whole: Whereas clonality rose at ibrutinib response, it declined toward baseline at progression. Public clonotypes, found uncommonly, either contracted or stayed stable on treatment.

The CDR3 totals 14 residues. CDR1 and CDR2 (germline): SGHNT, YYREEE (reference sequence). J gave up 7 bases and V 4 bases, and 7 bases lay outside the gene matches. This clonotype was sampled from a human donor with chronic lymphocytic leukemia. The rearrangement uses TRBV5-4 and TRBJ2-4, with 8 bases identical to TRBD2. The sequencing here drew on PBMCs, taken before ibrutinib treatment. The CDR3 reads CASSGGLARNIQYF. In DNA, the CDR3 is TGTGCCAGCAGCGGCGGACTAGCACGGAACATTCAGTACTTC.